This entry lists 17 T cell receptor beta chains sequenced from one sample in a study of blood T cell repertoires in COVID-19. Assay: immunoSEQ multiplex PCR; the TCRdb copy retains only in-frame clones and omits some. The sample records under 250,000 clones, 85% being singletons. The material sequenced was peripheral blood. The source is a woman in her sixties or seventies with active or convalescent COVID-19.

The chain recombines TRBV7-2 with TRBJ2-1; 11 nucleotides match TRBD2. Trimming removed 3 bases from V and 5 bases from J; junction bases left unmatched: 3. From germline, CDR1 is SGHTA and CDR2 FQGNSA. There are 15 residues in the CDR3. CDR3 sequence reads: CASSFSGRADNEQFF. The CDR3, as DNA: TGTGCCAGCAGCTTTAGCGGGAGGGCCGACAATGAGCAGTTCTTC.

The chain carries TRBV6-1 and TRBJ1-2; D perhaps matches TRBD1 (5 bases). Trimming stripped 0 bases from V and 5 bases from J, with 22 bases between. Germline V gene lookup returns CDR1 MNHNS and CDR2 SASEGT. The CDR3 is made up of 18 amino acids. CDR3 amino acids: CASSEARRIRADVYGYTF. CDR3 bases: TGTGCCAGCAGTGAAGCGCGAAGGATCAGGGCCGACGTGTATGGCTACACCTTC.

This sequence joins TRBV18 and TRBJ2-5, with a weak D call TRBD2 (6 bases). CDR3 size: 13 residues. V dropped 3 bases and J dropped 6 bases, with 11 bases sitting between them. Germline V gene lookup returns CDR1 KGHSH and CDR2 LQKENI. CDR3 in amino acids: CASSPEGLQTQYF. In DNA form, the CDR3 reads TGTGCCAGCTCACCTGAAGGACTACAGACCCAGTACTTC.

The CDR3 sequence: CASSQTLANTGELFF. The CDR3 DNA is TGTGCCAGCAGCCAGACGCTAGCGAACACCGGGGAGCTGTTTTTT. V and J are TRBV14 and TRBJ2-2; D is uncertain. Deletions cut 3 bases from V and 0 bases from J, with 8 bases between. The CDR3 has 15 residues. CDR1 is SGHDN and CDR2 is FVKESK in the germline V gene.

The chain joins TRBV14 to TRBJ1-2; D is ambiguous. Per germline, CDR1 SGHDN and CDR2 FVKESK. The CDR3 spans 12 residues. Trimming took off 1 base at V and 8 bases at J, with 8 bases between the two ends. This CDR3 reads CASSQAGVGYTF. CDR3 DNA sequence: TGTGCCAGCAGCCAAGCAGGTGTCGGCTACACCTTC.

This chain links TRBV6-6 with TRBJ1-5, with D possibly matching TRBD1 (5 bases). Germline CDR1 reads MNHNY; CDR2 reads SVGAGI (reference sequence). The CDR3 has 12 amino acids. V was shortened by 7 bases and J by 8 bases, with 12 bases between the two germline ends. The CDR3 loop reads CASTPGREPQHF. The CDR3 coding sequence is TGTGCCAGCACCCCAGGGAGGGAGCCCCAGCATTTT.

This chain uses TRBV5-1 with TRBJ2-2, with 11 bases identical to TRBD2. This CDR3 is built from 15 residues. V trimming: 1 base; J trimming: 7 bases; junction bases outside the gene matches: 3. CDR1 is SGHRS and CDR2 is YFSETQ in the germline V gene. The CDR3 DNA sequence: TGCGCCAGCAGCTTGACTAGCGGGAGTATCGGGGAGCTGTTTTTT. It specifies CASSLTSGSIGELFF.

The CDR3: CASSFRQGGYEQYF. The CDR3 coding sequence is TGTGCCAGCAGCTTCAGACAGGGAGGATACGAGCAGTACTTC. The V and J genes are TRBV5-4 and TRBJ2-7; D perhaps matches TRBD1 (7 bases). Trimming removed 2 bases at V and 4 bases at J, with 13 bases between. This CDR3 has 14 amino acids. The germline gives CDR1 SGHNT, CDR2 YYREEE (reference sequence). Filled out from reference TRBV5-4 and TRBJ2-7, the complete variable domain reads ETGVTQSPTHLIKTRGQQVTLRCSSQSGHNTVSWYQQALGQGPQFIFQYYREEENGRGNFPPRFSGLQFPNYSSELNVNALELDDSALYLCASSFRQGGYEQYFGPGTRLTVT.

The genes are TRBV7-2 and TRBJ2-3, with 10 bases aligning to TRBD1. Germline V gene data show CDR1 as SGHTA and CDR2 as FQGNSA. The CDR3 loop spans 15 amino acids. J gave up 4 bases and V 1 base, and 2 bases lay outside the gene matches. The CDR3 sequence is CASSLDGTGADTQYF. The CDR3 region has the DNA TGTGCCAGCAGCTTAGACGGGACAGGGGCAGATACGCAGTATTTT.

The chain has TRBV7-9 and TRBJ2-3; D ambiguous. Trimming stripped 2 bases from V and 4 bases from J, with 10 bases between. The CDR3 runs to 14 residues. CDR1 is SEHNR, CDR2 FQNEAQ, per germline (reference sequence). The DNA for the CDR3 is TGTGCCAGCAGCTTAAATCCTCTCGCAGATACGCAGTATTTT. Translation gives CASSLNPLADTQYF.

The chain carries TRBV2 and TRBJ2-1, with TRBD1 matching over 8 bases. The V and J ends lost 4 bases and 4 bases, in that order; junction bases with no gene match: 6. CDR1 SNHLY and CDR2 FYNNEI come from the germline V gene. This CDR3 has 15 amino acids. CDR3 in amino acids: CASSADRGLYNEQFF. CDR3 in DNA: TGTGCCAGCAGTGCCGACAGGGGATTATACAATGAGCAGTTCTTC.

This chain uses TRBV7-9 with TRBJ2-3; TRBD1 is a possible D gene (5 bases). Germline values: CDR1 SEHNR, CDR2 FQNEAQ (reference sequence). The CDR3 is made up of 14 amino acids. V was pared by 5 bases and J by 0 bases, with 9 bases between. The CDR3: CASSARGSTDTQYF. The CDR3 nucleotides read TGTGCCAGCAGCGCAAGGGGAAGCACAGATACGCAGTATTTT.

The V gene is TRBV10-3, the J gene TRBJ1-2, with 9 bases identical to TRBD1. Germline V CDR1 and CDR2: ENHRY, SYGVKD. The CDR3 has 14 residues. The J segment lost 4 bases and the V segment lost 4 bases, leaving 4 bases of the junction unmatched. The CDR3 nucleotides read TGTGCCATCAGTGGGGACAGGGCCCTCTATGGCTACACCTTC. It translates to CAISGDRALYGYTF.

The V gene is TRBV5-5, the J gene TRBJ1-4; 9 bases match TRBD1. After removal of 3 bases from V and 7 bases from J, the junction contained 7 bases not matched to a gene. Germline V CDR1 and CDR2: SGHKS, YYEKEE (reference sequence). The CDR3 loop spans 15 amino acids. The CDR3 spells CASSSTGTGIEKLFF. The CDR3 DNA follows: TGTGCCAGCAGCTCAACCGGGACAGGGATTGAAAAACTGTTTTTT.

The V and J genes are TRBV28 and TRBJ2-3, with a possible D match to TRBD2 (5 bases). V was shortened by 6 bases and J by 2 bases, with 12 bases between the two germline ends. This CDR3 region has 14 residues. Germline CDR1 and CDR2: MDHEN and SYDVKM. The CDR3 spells CASRRTLNTDTQYF. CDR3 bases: TGTGCCAGCAGAAGGACTCTCAACACAGATACGCAGTATTTT.

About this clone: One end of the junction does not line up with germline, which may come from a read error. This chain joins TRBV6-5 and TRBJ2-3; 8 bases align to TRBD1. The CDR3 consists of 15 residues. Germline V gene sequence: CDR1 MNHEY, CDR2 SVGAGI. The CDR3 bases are TGTGCCAGCAGACGGACAGGGTACTCCACAGATACGCAGTGTTTT. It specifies CASRRTGYSTDTQCF.

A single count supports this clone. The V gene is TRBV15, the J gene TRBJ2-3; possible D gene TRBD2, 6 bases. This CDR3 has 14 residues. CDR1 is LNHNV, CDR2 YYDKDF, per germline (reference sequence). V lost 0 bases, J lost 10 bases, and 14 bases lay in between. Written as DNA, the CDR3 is TGTGCCACCAGCAGAGACAACGTACTAGCATCGCAGTATTTT. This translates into CATSRDNVLASQYF.